This is a list of T cell receptor beta chains from one sample in a study of T-cell reconstitution after alpha-beta-depleted transplantation in children. TCRdb reanalysed the PCR reads using MiXCR and keeps one entry per CDR3 protein. There are approximately 800,000 distinct CDR3 sequences in the sample; roughly 15% occur only once, and approximately 5% lies in the top ten. Material: PBMCs, mostly from graft donor cells, obtained 360 days after TCRalphabeta/CD19-depleted stem cell transplant. The receptors were gathered from a male patient between 10 and 17 years old who had a stem cell transplant for acute lymphoblastic leukemia, so the T cells may come from the graft donor. Both conserved end residues are part of each CDR3. Each record gives: clone size, J gene, V gene, D gene, CDR3 DNA, CDR3 protein. A D gene is named only where the DNA matches it firmly. Size values are once, few and many counts, or a class for expanded clones, and some rows have none.

size: few; J: TRBJ2-7; V: TRBV4-2; D: NA; DNA: TGTGCCAGCAGCCAAGAACTCCACTACGAGCAGTACTTC; CDR3: CASSQELHYEQYF
size: few; J: TRBJ2-1; V: TRBV11-2; D: NA; DNA: TGTGCCAGCAGCTTAAGCCCCAGGGGTGAATCCTACAATGAGCAGTTCTTC; CDR3: CASSLSPRGESYNEQFF
size: NA; J: TRBJ2-1; V: TRBV20-1; D: TRBD2; DNA: TGCAGTGCAGCCGATCCCTGGACTAGCGGGTTCAATGAGCAGTTCTTC; CDR3: CSAADPWTSGFNEQFF
size: few; J: TRBJ2-2; V: TRBV2; D: TRBD2; DNA: TGTGCCAGCAGTGAACTAGCGGGGCTCACCGGGGAGCTGTTTTTT; CDR3: CASSELAGLTGELFF
size: NA; J: TRBJ2-7; V: TRBV20-1; D: NA; DNA: TGCAGTGCAAGCCGGGGCCGGAGCTCCTACGAGCAGTACTTC; CDR3: CSASRGRSSYEQYF
size: NA; J: TRBJ2-7; V: TRBV20-1; D: NA; DNA: TGCAGTGCTATATGGACAGAGTTCTACGAGCAGTACTTC; CDR3: CSAIWTEFYEQYF
size: few; J: TRBJ1-1; V: TRBV6-2/TRBV6-3; D: TRBD1; DNA: TGTGCCAGCAGTTACCTACCGGGACAGGGGATGGGGTTTACCCCGAACACTGAAGCTTTCTTT; CDR3: CASSYLPGQGMGFTPNTEAFF
size: NA; J: TRBJ2-7; V: TRBV19; D: NA; DNA: TGTGCCAGTAGTATTGGACGGTCGCGCGAGCAGTACTTC; CDR3: CASSIGRSREQYF
size: many; J: TRBJ2-7; V: TRBV12-3/TRBV12-4; D: TRBD2; DNA: TGTGCCAGCAGTCCTCGGACTAGCGGGAAGGTCGAGCAGTACTTC; CDR3: CASSPRTSGKVEQYF
size: NA; J: TRBJ1-1; V: TRBV27; D: NA; DNA: TGTGCCAGCAGTTCCCAGGACAGATGGTACACTGAAGCTTTCTTT; CDR3: CASSSQDRWYTEAFF
size: NA; J: TRBJ1-2; V: TRBV25-1; D: NA; DNA: TGTGCCAGCAGTGAGGGGGGGTATGACGCTAACTATGGCTACACCTTC; CDR3: CASSEGGYDANYGYTF
size: NA; J: TRBJ1-4; V: TRBV20-1; D: NA; DNA: TGCAGTGCTAGAGATCCTCCTGACAGGTCGAGGGAAAAACTGTTTTTT; CDR3: CSARDPPDRSREKLFF